This TCR beta chain derives from a study of blood T cell repertoires in COVID-19 (dated by TCRdb to between 2020 and 2021). Background for the entire study: The collaborator samples originated in the United States, Italy and Spain and spanned the acute and convalescent phases of COVID-19. The prospective study material was composed of cDNA or gDNA derived from T cells, B-cell-depleted T cells, or PBMCs. Subjects who had been exposed to COVID-19, were actively infected with it, or had recovered from it provided the deeply sampled blood TCRbeta repertoires that made up the dataset. The repertoires were made available in a free public database intended to serve as a resource for research on the immune response to SARS-CoV-2. Samples came from the ongoing ImmuneRACE study (first 160 participants) plus 1,254 subjects from 6 global collaborators. A de-identified subject ID, COVID-19 status, age in years and sex were almost always included in the sample metadata. HLA class I and class II types, where available, came from metadata supplied by the sample provider rather than from assay-based typing.

For this clone: Its specific antigen is unknown. Per-nucleotide qualities are absent, and no much larger clonotype sits a single base away.

In the prospective study, participants were about 18 to 90 years old, resided in 24 geographic areas of the United States, and were enrolled through a virtual design. To assign participants to cohorts, the prospective study relied on clinical history that participants themselves reported in a screening survey and a study questionnaire. Recovered participants in ImmuneRACE Cohort 3 were defined as having two consecutive negative NP/OP PCR tests, clearance from a healthcare professional, or resolution of symptoms. Mobile phlebotomists in the prospective study collected whole blood, serum and a nasopharyngeal or oropharyngeal swab from every participant. Participants in the prospective study had the option to provide additional blood draws and questionnaires over a roughly two-month period. Before DNA extraction, blood samples from the prospective study were shipped at room temperature or frozen.

Between the V and J ends, shortened by 0 bases and 0 bases respectively, the junction contains 14 bases. The germline V gene supplies CDR1 SGHRS and CDR2 YFSETQ. Inclusive of the bounding cysteine and phenylalanine, the CDR3 is 17 residues long. Only CDR3 DNA is held: 51 bases, read in frame from base 1. Overall results and qualifications from the work: How much clinical and demographic metadata was included differed by source and by participant, and the metadata was provided uncurated.

TCRbeta CDR3 regions were amplified from genomic DNA using the immunoSEQ Assay, a bias-controlled multiplex PCR. The study's processing was this. The number of nucleated cells in each sample was estimated by amplification of reference gene primers within the assay. Sequence reads were collapsed and filtered to measure the absolute abundance of every unique TCRbeta CDR3 rearrangement. For each sample, productive Simpson clonality was calculated as the square root of Simpson's diversity index over productive rearrangements. In its TCRdb copy, this immuneACCESS table keeps in-frame sequences only and misses some clones. Where compared with another copy, unresolved V genes explain less than half of these, and the others have no known cause. V and J calls and clone size are as listed in that table; D and trimming were resolved from the DNA. This sample lists about 130,000 clones; less than 90% were detected once. Of the sample, approximately 2.3% is held by the ten largest clones.

The chain is encoded by TRBV5-1 joined to TRBJ2-3; TRBD1 is perhaps the D gene, given 5 matching bases. The clonotype comes from a woman between 50 and 59 years old who had recovered from COVID-19. The sequencing sample was made of PBMCs or T cells enriched from blood (not recorded which). CDR3 reads: CASSLAARATSTDTQYF. The DNA sequence is as follows: TGCGCCAGCAGCTTGGCCGCCAGGGCCACTAGCACAGATACGCAGTATTTT.